The following is a T cell receptor beta chain sequence with its context. Its target is unknown. The sample originates from a study of CXCR3-negative and CXCR3-positive naive CD8 T cells. Study findings and constraints: Memory cells differed in TRBV-TRBJ usage, but naive CXCR3-negative and CXCR3-positive cells had similar usage. Naive CXCR3-positive cells had TRB CDR3s more hydrophobic than those of CXCR3-negative naive cells.

CDR3 size: 14 residues. The germline gives CDR1 SQVTM, CDR2 ANQGSEA. The libraries of TRB cDNA were prepared using 5' RACE with UMI labels. TCRdb processed the 5' RACE reads again and assigns one entry to each CDR3 protein, with no DNA. Recorded for this sample: approximately 6,900 distinct CDR3 sequences. Cells classed as naive CD8+ T cells were CD45RO-CCR7+CD27+CD95-. What was sequenced was naive CXCR3+ CD8+ T cells from blood. Described subset: CD45RO-CCR7+CD27+CD95- naive CD8+ T cells expressing CXCR3 (TNR3+). The chain uses TRBV29-1 and TRBJ1-2; TCRdb outputs TRBD1, but without DNA this stays unchecked. The TCR was taken from a human donor in good health. Some clones in this sample may be carry-over from other donors' samples. CDR3 in amino acids: CSVDPTHYRGGYTF.